This TCR beta chain is drawn from a study of cytomegalovirus exposure and HLA in healthy donors. Background on the study: The study placed approximately 80% of its roughly 430 genotyped donors in the Caucasian-associated ancestry cluster. General study points: Most TCR sequences were seen very rarely across donors, but some public TCRs occurred in many.

This clone was observed a handful of times. The antigen is unknown. The germline V gene has CDR1 SSHAT and CDR2 FNYEAQ (reference sequence). With 6 bases clipped from V and 5 bases from J, the junction kept 16 bases outside the gene matches. CDR3 length: 16 residues. Primers: 60 Vbeta forward and 13 Jbeta reverse. Sequencing used immunoSEQ multiplex PCR; TCRdb keeps in-frame clones, though not all of them. This sample has under 130,000 clones, with 66% found just once. The sequenced sample was PBMCs. The clonotype comes from a woman in her forties or fifties in good health and CMV-seronegative. J is TRBJ2-7 and V is TRBV7-7, with 7 bases matching TRBD1. The CDR3 DNA reads as TGTGCCAGCAGAAAAAGTACCCGACAGGGCCCCCACGAGCAGTACTTC. Translation gives CASRKSTRQGPHEQYF.